The 26 T cell receptor beta chains below come from one sample, sequenced in a study of T cell responses to AZD1222 COVID-19 vaccine (dated by TCRdb to the early 2020s). The library was built by means of the immunoSEQ multiplex PCR assay. The table comes from immuneACCESS by way of TCRdb, which keeps in-frame sequences with V and J called. Part of the clones is missing from these tables; in studies checked, under half for an unresolved V gene and the rest for unknown reasons. Recorded for this sample are over 120,000 clones; 80% to 95% of them occurred a single time. The ten largest clonotypes hold about 5% of the sample. Sample time point, as interpreted from the label and publication: baseline before first vaccination. This sample comprised peripheral blood, obtained on day 0 of AZD1222 vaccination. The receptors derive from an adult in good health.

This clone has only one observation. V is TRBV18 and J is TRBJ1-2, with 8 bases identical to TRBD1. From germline, CDR1 is KGHSH and CDR2 LQKENI. Germline trimming cut 6 bases from V and 5 bases from J; bases unmatched to any gene: 5. The CDR3 extends over 13 amino acids. The CDR3 DNA is TGTGCCAGCTCGCCGGGACAGGTATATGGCTACACCTTC. It codes for CASSPGQVYGYTF.

This chain links TRBV19 with TRBJ2-7; 12 nucleotides agree with TRBD2. The CDR3 runs to 14 residues. Trimming at V came to 4 bases and at J to 4 bases, leaving 2 bases not matched to a gene. Germline loops: CDR1 LNHDA, CDR2 SQIVND (reference sequence). CDR3 DNA: TGTGCCAGTAGTAACGGACTAGCGGGATACGAGCAGTACTTC. Protein sequence: CASSNGLAGYEQYF.

The rearrangement links TRBV3-1 (or the pseudogene TRBV3-2) to TRBJ2-2; no firm D call. CDR3 size: 17 residues. Germline V gene data show CDR1 as LGHDT and CDR2 as YNNKEL (reference sequence). V was clipped by 0 bases and J by 7 bases, with 18 bases between them. The CDR3, as DNA: TGTGCCAGCAGCCAAGATTTGGGATTTGGGGTCGGCGGGGAGCTGTTTTTT. The encoded protein is CASSQDLGFGVGGELFF.

The J gene is TRBJ2-3, the V gene TRBV6-5, with a possible D match to TRBD2 (6 bases). The CDR3 is 14 residues long. V lost 6 bases to trimming and J lost 2 bases, with 12 bases between them. Germline CDR1 is MNHEY and CDR2 is SVGAGI. The CDR3 loop is CASRPLAATDTQYF. The CDR3 DNA follows: TGTGCCAGCAGACCATTAGCGGCCACAGATACGCAGTATTTT.

This clone was detected once. This chain links TRBV12-1 with TRBJ2-2. TRBV12-1 is shown as a pseudogene. There are 15 residues in the CDR3. This CDR3 is CASSIGRANTGELFF. The CDR3, as DNA: TGTGCCAGCAGCATCGGACGCGCGAACACCGGGGAGCTGTTTTTT.

The rearrangement uses TRBV7-2 and TRBJ2-2; D remains ambiguous. Germline CDR1 reads SGHTA; CDR2 reads FQGNSA. The CDR3 is 17 amino acids. V lost 4 bases to trimming and J lost 7 bases, with 22 bases between them. The CDR3 DNA reads TGTGCCAGCAGCTCTGAACTTCTCTTAACAGTTAACGGGGAGCTGTTTTTT. Protein sequence: CASSSELLLTVNGELFF.

The chain employs TRBV7-2 and TRBJ1-1, with D hard to call. The ends were cut back, 1 base at V and 7 bases at J, with 10 bases in the middle. The CDR3 contains 13 residues. CDR1 is SGHTA, CDR2 FQGNSA, per germline. CDR3 nucleotide sequence: TGTGCCAGCAGCTTAGGGGCAGGAGTTGAAGCTTTCTTT. Amino acids: CASSLGAGVEAFF.

The chain employs TRBV10-3 and TRBJ1-2, with D possibly being TRBD1 (5 bases). V lost 3 bases and J lost 1, with 12 bases in between. Germline loops: CDR1 ENHRY, CDR2 SYGVKD. The length of the CDR3 is 15 residues. For the CDR3, the DNA is TGTGCCATCAGTGATTCGGGGGGAGGTAACTATGGCTACACCTTC. This translates into CAISDSGGGNYGYTF.

The chain has TRBV10-3 and TRBJ2-5; 12 bases fit TRBD2. Trimming at V came to 6 bases and at J to 1 base, leaving 3 bases not matched to a gene. Germline V gene data show CDR1 as ENHRY and CDR2 as SYGVKD. The CDR3 extends over 15 amino acids. The CDR3 region has the DNA TGTGCCATCAGGAGGACTAGCGGGACCCAAGAGACCCAGTACTTC. Protein sequence: CAIRRTSGTQETQYF.

The genes are TRBV5-1 and TRBJ2-5; D remains unclear. Germline V gene lookup returns CDR1 SGHRS and CDR2 YFSETQ. This CDR3 region has 15 residues. V was shortened by 0 bases and J by 2 bases, with 11 bases between the two germline ends. Here the CDR3 DNA reads TGCGCCAGCAGCTTGGAGGCTAAAAGTCAAGAGACCCAGTACTTC. It yields the protein CASSLEAKSQETQYF.

The chain recombines TRBV7-8 with TRBJ1-1, with a tentative D call TRBD1 (6 bases). Germline CDR1 and CDR2: SGHVS and FQNEAQ. This CDR3 comprises 15 residues. The V gene lost 1 base and the J gene lost 1 base, with 10 bases spanning the gap. The CDR3 sequence is CASSLGGTKNTEAFF. As DNA, the CDR3 is TGTGCCAGCAGCTTAGGAGGGACAAAGAACACTGAAGCTTTCTTT.

The chain is built from TRBV5-1 and TRBJ2-3, with 11 bases lining up with TRBD2. The germline V gene encodes CDR1 SGHRS and CDR2 YFSETQ. The CDR3 has 16 residues. J lost 3 bases, V lost 0 bases, and 3 bases had no gene match. The chain's CDR3 is CASSLAGTSGTDTQYF. CDR3 bases: TGCGCCAGCAGCTTGGCCGGGACTAGCGGAACAGATACGCAGTATTTT.

J is TRBJ1-2 and V is TRBV4-1; D not certain. The CDR3 contains 14 residues. CDR1 is MGHRA, CDR2 YSYEKL, per germline. V was pared by 0 bases and J by 4 bases, with 9 bases between. The CDR3 here is CASSQDRQLYGYTF. The CDR3 region has the DNA TGCGCCAGCAGCCAAGATCGGCAGCTCTATGGCTACACCTTC.

The V gene is TRBV5-4, the J gene TRBJ1-4; D is possibly TRBD1 (6 bases). Germline V gene lookup returns CDR1 SGHNT and CDR2 YYREEE (reference sequence). The CDR3 sequence is 14 residues long. With 1 base removed from V and 5 bases from J, the gap between germline ends came to 9 bases. The CDR3 DNA reads TGTGCCAGCAGCTTGAAACAGGGAAATGAAAAACTGTTTTTT. This encodes CASSLKQGNEKLFF.

The chain joins TRBV7-9 to TRBJ1-2, with D possibly TRBD1 on 6 matching bases. Germline V gene lookup returns CDR1 SEHNR and CDR2 FQNEAQ (reference sequence). Trimming took 6 bases from V and 1 from J, leaving 21 bases between them. The CDR3 spans 17 residues. For the CDR3, the DNA is TGTGCCAGCAGACCCGCGTTAGGACAGCTACATAACTATGGCTACACCTTC. Protein product: CASRPALGQLHNYGYTF.

The rearrangement links TRBV19 to TRBJ2-5; tentatively, D is TRBD2 (5 bases). Germline values: CDR1 LNHDA, CDR2 SQIVND (reference sequence). V lost 7 bases, J lost 5 bases, and 20 bases lay in between. The CDR3 has 15 amino acids. The CDR3 DNA sequence: TGTGCCAGTAAGGAGCGGAACTCGCTTGGGGAGACCCAGTACTTC. It is translated as CASKERNSLGETQYF.

The chain carries TRBV9 and TRBJ1-4; D is unresolved. The CDR3 covers 15 residues. CDR1 and CDR2 (germline): SGDLS, YYNGEE. V was shortened by 2 bases and J by 5 bases, with 13 bases between the two germline ends. CDR3 in amino acids: CASSVSVSSNEKLFF. CDR3 nucleotides: TGTGCCAGCAGCGTCTCGGTTAGTTCCAATGAAAAACTGTTTTTT.

This clone was counted once. The V call is TRBV27, the J call TRBJ2-1; D is possibly TRBD2 (6 bases). V was pared by 3 bases and J by 7 bases, with 13 bases between. Germline CDR1 is MNHEY and CDR2 is SMNVEV (reference sequence). The CDR3 extends over 14 amino acids. The CDR3 sequence: CASSFRLRGNEQFF. In nucleotides, the CDR3 is TGTGCCAGCAGTTTCCGACTGCGGGGTAATGAGCAGTTCTTC.

The genes are TRBV20-1 and TRBJ1-1; 7 bases are a match to TRBD1. This CDR3 has 16 residues. Germline CDR1 and CDR2: DFQATT and SNEGSKA (reference sequence). With V trimmed by 3 bases and J by 6 bases, 16 bases remained unmatched. CDR3 bases: TGCAGTGCTAGTGATAGGGGGCTACCTGGGATGGCTGAAGCTTTCTTT. Translated: CSASDRGLPGMAEAFF.

The rearrangement joins TRBV11-2 to TRBJ2-3, with a tentative D call TRBD2 (5 bases). Trimming took 2 bases from V and 1 from J, leaving 7 bases between them. The CDR3 is 14 residues long. CDR1 and CDR2 from the germline V gene are SGHAT and FQNNGV. This CDR3 is CASSLQRRTDTQYF. CDR3 sequence (DNA): TGTGCCAGCAGCTTACAGCGGCGCACAGATACGCAGTATTTT.

The rearrangement links TRBV20-1 to TRBJ1-1; D not certain. V lost 3 bases to trimming and J lost 0 bases, with 11 bases between them. The CDR3 totals 14 residues. Germline loops: CDR1 DFQATT, CDR2 SNEGSKA (reference sequence). The CDR3 is CSASPRLMNTEAFF. CDR3 DNA sequence: TGCAGTGCTAGTCCCCGACTTATGAACACTGAAGCTTTCTTT.

In this sample, this clone turned up once. The chain combines TRBV6-4 with TRBJ2-3; D unresolved. Trimming shortened V by 9 bases and J by 0 bases, and 10 bases separated the two germline ends. This CDR3 is built from 13 residues. Per germline, CDR1 MRHNA and CDR2 SNTAGT. CDR3 in amino acids: CASGRESTDTQYF. Here the CDR3 DNA reads TGTGCCAGTGGACGAGAGAGCACAGATACGCAGTATTTT.

A remark on this clone: Mismatch with germline at one junction end may stem from a read error. The CDR3 DNA reads TGTGCCAGCAGCCACGGCGGGGGACCACCAAATGCGCAGTTCTTC. Encoded protein: CASSHGGGPPNAQFF. The genes are TRBV11-1 and TRBJ2-1; 7 bases map to TRBD2. The CDR3 contains 15 residues. Germline V lookup: CDR1 SGHAT, CDR2 FQDESV (reference sequence).

V gene TRBV28 combines with J gene TRBJ2-2; 7 bases line up with TRBD1. V trimming: 3 bases; J trimming: 1 base; junction bases outside the gene matches: 5. The V gene's germline CDR1 is MDHEN and CDR2 SYDVKM. This CDR3 comprises 16 residues. CDR3 sequence (DNA): TGTGCCAGCAGTTTTTTCCAGGGGGTGAACACCGGGGAGCTGTTTTTT. It encodes CASSFFQGVNTGELFF. Filled out from reference TRBV28 and TRBJ2-2, the complete variable domain reads DVKVTQSSRYLVKRTGEKVFLECVQDMDHENMFWYRQDPGLGLRLIYFSYDVKMKEKGDIPEGYSVSREKKERFSLILESASTNQTSMYLCASSFFQGVNTGELFFGEGSRLTVL.

The rearrangement links TRBV24-1 to TRBJ2-1, with TRBD2 identical over 8 bases. Looked up from germline, CDR1 is KGHDR and CDR2 is SFDVKD. Trimming took 0 bases from V and 3 from J; bases not matched to a gene: 0. The CDR3 totals 15 residues. The CDR3 protein is CATSDLREGYNEQFF. CDR3 coding DNA: TGTGCCACCAGTGATTTGCGGGAGGGCTACAATGAGCAGTTCTTC.

CDR3 sequence: CSVEGFEGTEAFF. Here the CDR3 DNA reads TGCAGCGTTGAAGGCTTCGAGGGAACTGAAGCTTTCTTT. The chain joins TRBV29-1 to TRBJ1-1; D ambiguous. V was clipped by 1 base and J by 5 bases, with 11 bases between them. The germline CDR1 and CDR2 sequences are SQVTM and ANQGSEA. The CDR3 has 13 residues.